This T cell receptor beta chain was sequenced during a study of blood T cell repertoires in COVID-19. Study at large: Sources were T cells, B-cell-depleted T cells, or PBMCs; the material itself was cDNA or gDNA.

Authors' data handling: Amplification with reference gene primers provided the estimates of nucleated cell counts. Some clones are missing from TCRdb's copy, which holds only in-frame ones; the method was immunoSEQ multiplex PCR. From that table come the V and J calls and clone size; the DNA was used to work out D and trimming. The sample holds 290,000 or so clones, approximately 78% seen once. This CDR3 contains 14 residues. Germline V gene sequence: CDR1 KGHSH, CDR2 LQKENI. The V end was cut by 4 bases, the J end by 3 bases, with 10 bases between. In the 2 weeks before study entry, exposed participants met a COVID-19 case, which was PCR-confirmed or clinician-diagnosed.

The rearrangement uses TRBV18 and TRBJ1-5; D not resolved. Source material: PBMCs or T cells enriched from blood (not recorded which). This receptor was identified in a man between 40 and 49 years old who had been exposed to COVID-19. The CDR3 DNA follows: TGTGCCAGCTCACAGGCAGGCTACAATCAGCCCCAGCATTTT. Its protein product is CASSQAGYNQPQHF.